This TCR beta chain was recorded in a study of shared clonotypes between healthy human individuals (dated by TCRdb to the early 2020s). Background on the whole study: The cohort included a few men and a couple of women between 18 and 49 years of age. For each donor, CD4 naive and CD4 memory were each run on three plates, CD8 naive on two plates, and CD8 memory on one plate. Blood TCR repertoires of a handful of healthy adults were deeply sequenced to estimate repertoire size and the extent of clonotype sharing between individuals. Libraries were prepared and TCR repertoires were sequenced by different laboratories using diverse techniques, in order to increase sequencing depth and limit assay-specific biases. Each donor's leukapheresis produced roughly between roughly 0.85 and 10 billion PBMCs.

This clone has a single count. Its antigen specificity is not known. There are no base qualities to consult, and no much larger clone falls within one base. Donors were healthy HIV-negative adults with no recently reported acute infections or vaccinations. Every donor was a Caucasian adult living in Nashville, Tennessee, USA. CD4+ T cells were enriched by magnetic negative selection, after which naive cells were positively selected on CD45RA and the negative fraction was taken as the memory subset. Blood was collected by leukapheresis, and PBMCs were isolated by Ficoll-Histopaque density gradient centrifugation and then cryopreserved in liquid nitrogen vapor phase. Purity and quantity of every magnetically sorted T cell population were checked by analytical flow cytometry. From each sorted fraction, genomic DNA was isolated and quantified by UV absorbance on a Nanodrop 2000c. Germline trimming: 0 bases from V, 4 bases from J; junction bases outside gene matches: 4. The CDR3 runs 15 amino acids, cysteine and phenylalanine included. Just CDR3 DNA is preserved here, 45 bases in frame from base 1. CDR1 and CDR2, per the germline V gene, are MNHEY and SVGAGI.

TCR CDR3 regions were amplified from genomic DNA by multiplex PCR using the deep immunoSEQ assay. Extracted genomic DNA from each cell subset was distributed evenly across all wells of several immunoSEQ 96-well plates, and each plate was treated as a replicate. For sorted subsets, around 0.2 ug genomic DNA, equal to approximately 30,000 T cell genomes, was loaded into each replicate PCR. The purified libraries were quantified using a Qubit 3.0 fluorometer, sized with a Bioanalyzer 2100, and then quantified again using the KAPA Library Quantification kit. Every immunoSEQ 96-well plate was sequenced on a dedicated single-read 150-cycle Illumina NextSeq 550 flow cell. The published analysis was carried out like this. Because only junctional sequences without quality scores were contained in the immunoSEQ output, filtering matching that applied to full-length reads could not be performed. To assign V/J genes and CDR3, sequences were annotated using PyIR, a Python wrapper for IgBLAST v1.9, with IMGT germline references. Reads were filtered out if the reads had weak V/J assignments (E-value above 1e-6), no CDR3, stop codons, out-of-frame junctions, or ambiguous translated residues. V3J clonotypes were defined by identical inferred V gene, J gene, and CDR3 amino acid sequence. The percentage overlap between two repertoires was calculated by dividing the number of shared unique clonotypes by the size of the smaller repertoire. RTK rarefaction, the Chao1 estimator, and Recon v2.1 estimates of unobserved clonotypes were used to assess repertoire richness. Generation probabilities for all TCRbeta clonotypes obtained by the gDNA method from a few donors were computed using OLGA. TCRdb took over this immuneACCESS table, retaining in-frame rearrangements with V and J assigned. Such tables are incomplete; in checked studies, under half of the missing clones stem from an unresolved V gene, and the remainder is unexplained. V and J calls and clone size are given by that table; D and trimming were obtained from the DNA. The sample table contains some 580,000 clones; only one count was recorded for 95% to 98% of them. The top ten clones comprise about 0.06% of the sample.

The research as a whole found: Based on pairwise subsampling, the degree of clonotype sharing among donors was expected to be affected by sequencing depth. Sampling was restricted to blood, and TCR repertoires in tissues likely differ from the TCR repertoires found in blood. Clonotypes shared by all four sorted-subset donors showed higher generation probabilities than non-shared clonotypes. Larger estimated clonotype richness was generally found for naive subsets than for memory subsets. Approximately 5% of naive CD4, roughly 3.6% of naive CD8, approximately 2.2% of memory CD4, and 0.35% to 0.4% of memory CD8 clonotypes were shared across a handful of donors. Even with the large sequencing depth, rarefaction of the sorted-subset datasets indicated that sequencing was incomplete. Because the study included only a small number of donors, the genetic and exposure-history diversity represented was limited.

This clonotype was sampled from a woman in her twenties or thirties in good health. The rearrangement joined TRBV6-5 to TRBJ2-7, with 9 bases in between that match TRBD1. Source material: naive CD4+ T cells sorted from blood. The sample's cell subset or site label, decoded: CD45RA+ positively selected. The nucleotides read TGTGCCAGCAGTTACTCGACAGGGGGTCCTTACGAGCAGTACTTC. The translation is CASSYSTGGPYEQYF.